The source of this T cell receptor beta chain is a study of post-analysis software for immune sequencing data. About the research overall: Multiple sclerosis in the patients followed relapsing-remitting, secondary progressive and progressive-relapsing courses.

With regard to this clonotype: Its antigen remains unknown.

Notes on the study in general: Controls showed lower frequencies than patients for five or six TRBV segments, and TRBV5-6, TRBV5-1 and TRBV20-1 were among these. Multiple sclerosis patients showed significantly lower normalized Chao1 diversity than controls did.

Every TCR beta cDNA library bore unique molecular identifiers. T cells numbering roughly 1 to 10 million yielded 500,000 or so cDNA molecules. TCRdb reprocessed the PCR reads via MiXCR and lists one record per CDR3 protein. Of approximately 460,000 distinct CDR3 sequences in the sample, roughly 45% are singletons; the top ten hold about an eighth. The germline gives CDR1 MDHEN, CDR2 SYDVKM. This CDR3 has 14 amino acids. The germline V and J ends were trimmed by 6 bases and 8 bases, with 17 bases remaining between them. The V gene is TRBV28, the J gene TRBJ2-1, with TRBD1 as a possible D gene (7 bases). Sequencing used blood. The TCR was taken from a girl aged 5-17 years with multiple sclerosis. The CDR3, as DNA: TGTGCCAGCAGCAGCCCAACAGGGGAGGATGAGCAGTTCTTC. Its translation is CASSSPTGEDEQFF.